What follows are 10 T cell receptor beta chains derived from one specimen sequenced in a study of early T cells in non-severe SARS-CoV-2 infection (dated by TCRdb to the early 2020s). The method was 5' RACE. For sequencing, a NextSeq 500 was employed. TCRdb redid the processing of the public reads, applying fastp at Q25 and MiXCR, and retained in-frame beta chains. Rows merge per CDR3 protein into single entries with the most common DNA and genes. This sample has 87,000 or so distinct CDR3 sequences in its table, and around 13% of those were observed once. Of the sample, about 6% falls within the top ten clones. The material sequenced was whole blood. These receptors all come from an adult who was a healthcare worker with PCR-confirmed SARS-CoV-2 infection or an uninfected control (not recorded which).

This rearrangement joins TRBV29-1 to TRBJ2-7; D is unresolved. Per germline, CDR1 SQVTM and CDR2 ANQGSEA. The ends were cut back, 1 base at V and 4 bases at J, with 17 bases in the middle. This CDR3 contains 15 residues. The DNA of the CDR3 is TGCAGCGTTGAAGGGTACCCACCCCGAGAATACGAGCAGTACTTC. Translated, it gives CSVEGYPPREYEQYF.

The genes are TRBV11-2 and TRBJ1-6, with D uncertain. Germline loops: CDR1 SGHAT, CDR2 FQNNGV. Between the trimmed V and J ends, which lost 1 base and 10 bases, there was a span of 8 bases. The CDR3 totals 13 residues. The CDR3: CASSLARSSPLHF. The CDR3 coding sequence is TGTGCCAGCAGCTTAGCACGTAGCTCACCCCTCCACTTT.

In this sample, this clonotype turned up a few times. The CDR3 is CASSLSVTDTQYF. CDR3 in DNA: TGTGCCAGCAGCTTATCGGTCACAGATACGCAGTATTTT. The V gene is TRBV7-6, the J gene TRBJ2-3; D ambiguous. Germline V lookup: CDR1 SGHVS, CDR2 FNYEAQ. Between the trimmed V and J ends, which lost 2 bases and 2 bases, there was a span of 5 bases. CDR3 size: 13 residues.

This clonotype was detected a few times. The rearrangement uses TRBV20-1 and TRBJ2-5; a weak D match, TRBD1 (5 bases). The CDR3 contains 12 residues. Germline CDR1 is DFQATT and CDR2 is SNEGSKA (reference sequence). The CDR3 spells CSPRGSQETQYF. The CDR3 DNA follows: TGCAGCCCTAGGGGCAGTCAAGAGACCCAGTACTTC.

This chain uses TRBV12-3 or TRBV12-4 with TRBJ1-5; D ambiguous. The germline V and J ends were trimmed by 1 base and 3 bases, with 10 bases remaining between them. The CDR3 sequence is 15 residues long. The CDR3 protein is CASSLGQQINQPQHF. CDR3 in DNA: TGTGCCAGCAGTTTAGGGCAGCAGATCAATCAGCCCCAGCATTTT.

This sequence joins TRBV7-9 and TRBJ1-1, with D maybe TRBD1 (6 bases). The CDR3 consists of 15 residues. Germline CDR1 SEHNR, CDR2 FQNEAQ (reference sequence). Trimming pared 3 bases from V and 0 bases from J, leaving 11 bases between. For the CDR3, the DNA is TGTGCCAGCAGCTTCCGGACAGAAATGAACACTGAAGCTTTCTTT. Translation: CASSFRTEMNTEAFF.

The chain uses TRBV12-3 or TRBV12-4 and TRBJ1-4; a weak D match, TRBD1 (5 bases). The CDR3 covers 15 residues. Trimming cost V 6 bases and J 3 bases, with 14 bases left between them. The CDR3 protein is CASSPGTPANEKLFF. DNA for the CDR3: TGTGCCAGCAGCCCCGGGACTCCTGCTAATGAAAAACTGTTTTTT.

The gene calls are TRBV2 and TRBJ2-6; no clear D. The germline CDR1 and CDR2 sequences are SNHLY and FYNNEI. The length of the CDR3 is 16 residues. V dropped 1 base and J dropped 5 bases, with 12 bases sitting between them. CDR3 amino acids: CASSEVRISWANVLTF. CDR3 coding DNA: TGTGCCAGCAGTGAAGTGAGGATCAGCTGGGCCAACGTCCTGACTTTC.

This clonotype has just a few counts. This chain links TRBV20-1 with TRBJ1-5, with 8 bases fitting TRBD1. V was pared by 6 bases and J by 9 bases, with 13 bases of the junction left unmatched. CDR1 is DFQATT, CDR2 SNEGSKA, per germline (reference sequence). The CDR3 contains 14 residues. The CDR3 DNA reads as TGCAGTGCCCCAGCGGAACAGGGGGTCCGGCCCCAGCATTTT. Its translation is CSAPAEQGVRPQHF.

V gene TRBV6-5 combines with J gene TRBJ1-2, with a tentative D call TRBD1 (5 bases). Germline V CDR1 and CDR2: MNHEY, SVGAGI. The ends were cut back, 11 bases at V and 0 bases at J, with 10 bases in the middle. This CDR3 is 12 amino acids long. The CDR3 nucleotides are TGTGCCGAACCGGGACCTAACTATGGCTACACCTTC. This translates into CAEPGPNYGYTF.